The 4 T cell receptor beta chains presented below share a single source sample, sequenced in a study of T cell repertoires in cytomegalovirus infection. TCRdb reprocessed the reads with MiXCR, giving one entry per CDR3 protein. The sample consists of just under 550,000 distinct CDR3 sequences, 26% of them appearing once. Sequenced material: PBMCs. These receptors all stem from a human donor in good health (CMV status not recorded). Some clones in this sample may be carry-over from other donors' samples.

This clonotype appeared many times. The V and J genes are TRBV7-2 and TRBJ2-5; 14 positions agree with TRBD2. The germline V gene has CDR1 SGHTA and CDR2 FQGNSA. This CDR3 is 16 amino acids long. V lost 5 bases to trimming and J lost 4 bases; unmatched junction nucleotides: 6. The CDR3 sequence is CASSGGLAGGGETQYF. CDR3 bases: TGTGCCAGCAGCGGAGGACTAGCGGGAGGCGGAGAGACCCAGTACTTC.

The chain joins TRBV15 to TRBJ2-5, with D perhaps matching TRBD1 or TRBD2 (6 bases each). The germline V and J ends were trimmed by 5 bases and 5 bases, with 9 bases remaining between them. In germline, CDR1 is LNHNV, CDR2 YYDKDF (reference sequence). The CDR3 is made up of 12 amino acids. CDR3 sequence (DNA): TGTGCCACCAGCGGAGGGGGGGAGACCCAGTACTTC. Translated: CATSGGGETQYF. The full variable domain, rest sourced from reference TRBV15 and TRBJ2-5, is DAMVIQNPRYQVTQFGKPVTLSCSQTLNHNVMYWYQQKSSQAPKLLFHYYDKDFNNEADTPDNFQSRRPNTSFCFLDIRSPGLGDTAMYLCATSGGGETQYFGPGTRLLVL.

The table lists this clonotype with a few counts. The gene calls are TRBV6-5 and TRBJ1-4; D is possibly TRBD1 (5 bases). Germline V gene data show CDR1 as MNHEY and CDR2 as SVGAGI. The germline V and J ends were trimmed by 10 bases and 5 bases, with 14 bases remaining between them. The CDR3 has 13 amino acids. CDR3 sequence reads: CATRTRSNEKLFF. The CDR3 nucleotides read TGTGCCACCCGGACAAGATCAAATGAAAAACTGTTTTTT.

The V call is TRBV29-1, the J call TRBJ2-3; 7 bases align to TRBD2. Losses at the gene ends were 4 bases for V and 5 bases for J; bases not matched to a gene: 9. The CDR3 length is 14 residues. Germline V gene data show CDR1 as SQVTM and CDR2 as ANQGSEA. CDR3 protein: CSVAGGRSKDTQYF. CDR3 in DNA: TGCAGCGTTGCCGGCGGGAGATCCAAAGATACGCAGTATTTT.